The source of this TCR beta chain is a study of beta chain features in type 1 diabetes. Since all of the isolated RNA was reverse transcribed, expressed TCRB transcripts were what got sequenced. Using immunoSEQ multiplex PCR, the repertoire was profiled, and TCRdb retains in-frame clones only, with some absent. Found here are fewer than 400,000 clones, around 8% of them singletons; the top ten hold around 0.45%. One heparinised draw of blood, averaging about 110 mL, came from each donor. Markers CD45RO/CCR7/CD25/CD127/CD95/CD27 served to sort CD4+ naive, central memory, regulatory and stem cell-like memory cells. CDR1 is LNHDA, CDR2 SQIVND, per germline (reference sequence). J was trimmed by 7 bases and V by 3 bases; bases with no gene match: 13. This CDR3 contains 17 residues. This clone was recorded a few times. Its cognate antigen is unknown. Study-wide results and limits: Compared with healthy donors, patients appeared to share more similar naive, central memory and regulatory TCRB repertoires. Because the template was cDNA, high-expressing cells might be over-represented.

The V and J genes are TRBV19 and TRBJ2-1, with 9 bases matching TRBD2. The sequencing sample was made of central memory CD4+ T cells from blood. The TCR sequence derives from a woman between 18 and 29 years old in good health. The CDR3 DNA is TGTGCCAGTAGTATCGAGCTCGGGCCTAGCGGGACGAATGAGCAGTTCTTC. Translating gives CASSIELGPSGTNEQFF. The complete variable domain, with remaining parts taken from reference TRBV19 and TRBJ2-1, reads DGGITQSPKYLFRKEGQNVTLSCEQNLNHDAMYWYRQDPGQGLRLIYYSQIVNDFQKGDIAEGYSVSREKKESFPLTVTSAQKNPTAFYLCASSIELGPSGTNEQFFGPGTRLTVL.